A single sample is the source of the 4 T cell receptor beta chains below, sequenced in a study of blood T cells in healthy people across ages. Primed by a sample-barcoded 5' primer and a J-beta primer mix, a second PCR proceeded for 7 to 11 cycles. TCRdb fed the 5' RACE reads into MiXCR, producing one record per CDR3 protein. This table holds about 830,000 distinct CDR3 sequences, around 68% found once. Sequenced input: blood. The receptors were gathered from a man younger than 40 in good health.

This chain uses TRBV14 with TRBJ1-1; the D gene is possibly TRBD1 (5 bases). The CDR3 is 15 amino acids. Germline V lookup: CDR1 SGHDN, CDR2 FVKESK. The V gene lost 10 bases and the J gene lost 0 bases, with 18 bases spanning the gap. CDR3 sequence reads: CATTLPGRLNTEAFF. CDR3 nucleotides: TGTGCCACCACCCTCCCGGGACGGTTGAACACTGAAGCTTTCTTT. Complete variable domain (other parts from reference TRBV14 and TRBJ1-1): EAGVTQFPSHSVIEKGQTVTLRCDPISGHDNLYWYRRVMGKEIKFLLHFVKESKQDESGMPNNRFLAERTGGTYSTLKVQPAELEDSGVYFCATTLPGRLNTEAFFGQGTRLTVV.

Written as DNA, the CDR3 is TGTGCCAGCAGCGAGAGGACCGCGAGACAGTACTTC. Translated: CASSERTARQYF. The V call is TRBV7-2, the J call TRBJ2-5; D is unclear. This CDR3 is 12 amino acids long. Looked up from germline, CDR1 is SGHTA and CDR2 is FQGNSA. The V end lost 5 bases, the J end lost 11 bases, and 15 bases lay between the germline ends.

This chain connects TRBV12-3 or TRBV12-4 to TRBJ1-2, with D perhaps TRBD1 (6 bases). The CDR3 runs to 13 residues. V was cut by 4 bases and J by 5 bases, with 11 bases left in between. Written as DNA, the CDR3 is TGTGCCAGCAGTTCGGACAGAGAGTATGGCTACACCTTC. Its translation: CASSSDREYGYTF.

This chain joins TRBV3-1 and TRBJ2-1; the match to TRBD2 covers 9 bases. The ends lost 0 bases at V and 15 bases at J; junction bases unmatched: 6. This CDR3 has 13 amino acids. Germline assignment: CDR1 LGHDT and CDR2 YNNKEL (reference sequence). CDR3 DNA sequence: TGTGCCAGCAGCCAAGATGGGAGCGGGGGGCTGTTCTTC. It translates to CASSQDGSGGLFF.